In its sample, the clone carrying this TCR beta chain was seen a few times. As yet, its antigen is unknown. This sample is drawn from a study of T cell repertoires in cytomegalovirus infection. Study at large: A matching HLA type, together with CMV infection, was signaled by public TCR beta signatures. Study results and caveats: Clonotypes of TCR beta that were HLA-C-restricted and CMV-specific dominated the ex vivo response. Adding up the frequency of public TCR beta families identified people who carried CMV plus the relevant HLA.

TCRdb fed the reads into MiXCR, producing one record per CDR3 protein. The sample holds some 220,000 distinct CDR3 sequences, 35% to 40% seen once. CDR3 size: 17 residues. V was clipped by 2 bases and J by 4 bases; unmatched bases: 12. V usage is TRBV12-3 or TRBV12-4 and J usage is TRBJ2-3, with 7 positions matching TRBD2. The sample in question was CD8+ T cells from cultured PBMCs, obtained from culture after CMV antigen stimulation. The TCR originated in a human donor in good health (CMV status not recorded). Some clones in this sample may be carry-over from other donors' samples. CDR3 sequence reads: CASSLRLTRGSADTQYF. For the CDR3, the DNA is TGTGCCAGCAGTTTAAGGCTAACTCGCGGGAGTGCAGATACGCAGTATTTT.